The text below deals with one TCR beta chain. Its matching antigen is unknown. The data derive from a study of Tregs in tolerant kidney transplant recipients. Findings and limits, study-wide: Few patients were studied, so findings need validation in larger groups.

V was pared by 5 bases and J by 0 bases, with 10 bases of the junction left unmatched. The CDR3 extends over 18 amino acids. Germline V gene sequence: CDR1 PRHDT, CDR2 FYEKMQ (reference sequence). This table comes from immunoSEQ multiplex PCR, and its TCRdb copy is limited to in-frame clones, with some not included. The table lists some 90,000 clones, 85% to 95% of them singletons. Unstimulated Tregs (CD4+CD25+CD127-) and CD4+CD25- non-Tregs were sorted from PBMCs. The chain employs TRBV13 and TRBJ2-5; TRBD2 matches 12 bases. This TCR derives from a human donor in good health. The sample consisted of CD8+ T cells from blood. CDR3 region: CASSPYMTSGGNQETQYF. CDR3 nucleotide sequence: TGTGCCAGCAGCCCTTACATGACTAGCGGGGGAAACCAAGAGACCCAGTACTTC.